The 17 T cell receptor beta chains in this list originate from one sample, sequenced in a study of response to subunit inactivated influenza vaccine (dated by TCRdb to 2016 to 2019). The method was RT-PCR. Instrument on record: Illumina HiSeq 2500. TCRdb applied fastp at Q25 and MiXCR to the public reads, then kept only in-frame beta chains. Every distinct CDR3 protein forms one entry, paired with its most common genes and DNA. A total of around 750,000 distinct CDR3 sequences appear in this sample, about 20% of them only once. The ten biggest clones cover roughly a tenth of the sample. The starting material was PBMCs from blood, obtained 5 days after vaccination. All receptors derive from a man aged 50-60 years who received an inactivated influenza vaccine. Donor details come from another sample of the same person, matched by shared clones.

There are a few counts of this clonotype. This sequence joins TRBV7-2 and TRBJ2-5; 9 nucleotides line up with TRBD1. The CDR3 length is 15 residues. Germline trimming cut 5 bases from V and 7 bases from J; bases unmatched to any gene: 11. Germline V gene data show CDR1 as SGHTA and CDR2 as FQGNSA. The CDR3 sequence: CASSQRQGGMGTQYF. For the CDR3, the DNA is TGTGCCAGCAGCCAGCGACAGGGGGGCATGGGGACCCAGTACTTC.

V gene TRBV20-1 combines with J gene TRBJ1-3; a weak D match, TRBD1 (5 bases). Germline CDR1 and CDR2: DFQATT and SNEGSKA (reference sequence). CDR3 length equals 11 residues. With 6 bases removed from V and 4 bases from J, the gap between germline ends came to 7 bases. CDR3 sequence: CSAGGGNTIYF. CDR3 nucleotides: TGCAGTGCGGGGGGAGGAAACACCATATATTTT.

On this clonotype itself: At one boundary the junction diverges from the germline segment, which might be a read error. This rearrangement joins TRBV5-1 to TRBJ2-7; weak D call: TRBD1 (5 bases). The CDR3 has 14 amino acids. CDR1 is SGHRS, CDR2 YFSETQ, per germline. CDR3 amino acids: CASRLGQGRYEQYF. For the CDR3, the DNA is TGCGCCAGCAGGTTGGGGCAGGGAAGATACGAGCAGTACTTC.

This clonotype was counted only a few times. The chain links TRBV6-1 to TRBJ1-2; D not certain. The CDR3 is made up of 14 amino acids. CDR1 is MNHNS, CDR2 SASEGT, per germline. Deletions cut 6 bases from V and 4 bases from J, with 15 bases between. This CDR3 reads CASRPDSAGYGYTF. The CDR3 DNA sequence: TGTGCCAGCAGGCCCGACTCCGCCGGCTATGGCTACACCTTC.

This clonotype was seen repeatedly, ten times or more. The chain joins TRBV6-1 to TRBJ1-4; possible D gene TRBD1, 5 bases. The CDR3 loop spans 17 amino acids. V was trimmed by 4 bases and J by 6 bases, leaving 21 bases between them. Germline loops: CDR1 MNHNS, CDR2 SASEGT. Here the CDR3 reads CASSGHLGGGRDEKLFF. The CDR3 DNA is TGTGCCAGCAGTGGACACCTCGGGGGGGGGAGAGATGAAAAACTGTTTTTT.

DNA of the CDR3: TGTGCCAGCAGTGAAAACCGAGAGCGGGCTACGCAGTATTTT. Translation: CASSENRERATQYF. J is TRBJ2-3 and V is TRBV2, with a weak D call TRBD2 (6 bases). Germline CDR1 is SNHLY and CDR2 is FYNNEI. The CDR3 sequence is 14 residues long. Trimming left V 2 bases short and J 8 bases short, with 14 bases between. Full variable domain (remainder filled in from reference TRBV2 and TRBJ2-3): EPEVTQTPSHQVTQMGQEVILRCVPISNHLYFYWYRQILGQKVEFLVSFYNNEISEKSEIFDDQFSVERPDGSNFTLKIRSTKLEDSAMYFCASSENRERATQYFGPGTRLTVL.

A note on this clonotype: Its ends do not fully match the called genes, so a read error is possible. The chain combines TRBV9 with TRBJ2-2, with D perhaps matching TRBD1 or TRBD2 (5 bases each). Germline CDR1 is SGDLS and CDR2 is YYNGEE. This CDR3 is 13 amino acids long. The CDR3 coding sequence is TGTGCCAGCAGCGCCTCGGGGACCGGGGTGCTGTTTTTT. This sequence encodes CASSASGTGVLFF. Supplemented by reference TRBV9 and TRBJ2-2, the full variable domain reads DSGVTQTPKHLITATGQRVTLRCSPRSGDLSVYWYQQSLDQGLQFLIQYYNGEERAKGNILERFSAQQFPDLHSELNLSSLELGDSALYFCASSASGTGVLFFGEGSRLTVL.

This clonotype has a handful of counts. The chain links TRBV5-4 to TRBJ2-7; D remains ambiguous. The CDR3 consists of 12 residues. In germline, CDR1 is SGHNT, CDR2 YYREEE (reference sequence). Trimming removed 0 bases at V and 5 bases at J, with 6 bases between. CDR3: CASSLGRNEQYF. CDR3 in DNA: TGTGCCAGCAGCTTGGGGCGAAACGAGCAGTACTTC.

The chain couples TRBV6-2 or TRBV6-3 to TRBJ2-3; no definite D call. V gave up 1 base and J gave up 2 bases, with 10 bases separating them. Germline CDR1 reads MNHEY; CDR2 reads SVGEGT. The CDR3 totals 15 residues. The CDR3 DNA sequence: TGTGCCAGCAGTTACTATCTTGCAGACACAGATACGCAGTATTTT. This gives the protein CASSYYLADTDTQYF.

The CDR3 nucleotides are TGCGCCAGCAGCACCGTCGCGGCGATGGGCGAGCAGTACTTC. Translating gives CASSTVAAMGEQYF. The J gene is TRBJ2-7, the V gene TRBV5-1, with no clear D. Trimming took off 4 bases at V and 6 bases at J, with 17 bases between the two ends. Germline V CDR1 and CDR2: SGHRS, YFSETQ. The CDR3 totals 14 residues.

This clonotype was counted only a few times. The chain couples TRBV5-1 to TRBJ2-3, with 7 positions matching TRBD1. V shed 3 bases, J shed 3 bases, and the junction held 4 bases outside the gene matches. This CDR3 has 14 residues. Germline V CDR1 and CDR2: SGHRS, YFSETQ. The CDR3 protein is CASSSGQETDTQYF. CDR3 in DNA: TGCGCCAGCAGCTCAGGACAGGAGACAGATACGCAGTATTTT.

V and J are TRBV5-1 and TRBJ2-2; 8 bases fit TRBD1. Germline CDR1 reads SGHRS; CDR2 reads YFSETQ. The V gene end was trimmed by 5 bases and the J gene end by 1 base; junction bases not matched to a gene: 7. The CDR3 consists of 16 residues. The CDR3, as DNA: TGCGCCAGCAGTAAGGCCGGGACAGGGAACACCGGGGAGCTGTTTTTT. Amino acids: CASSKAGTGNTGELFF. The variable domain in full, completed from reference TRBV5-1 and TRBJ2-2, reads KAGVTQTPRYLIKTRGQQVTLSCSPISGHRSVSWYQQTPGQGLQFLFEYFSETQRNKGNFPGRFSGRQFSNSRSEMNVSTLELGDSALYLCASSKAGTGNTGELFFGEGSRLTVL.

This clonotype was found many times. The CDR3, as DNA: TGCAGTGCTAGGGTTTCTGGGACGAACACCGGGGAGCTGTTTTTT. The encoded protein is CSARVSGTNTGELFF. The rearrangement links TRBV20-1 to TRBJ2-2; D call uncertain. From germline, CDR1 is DFQATT and CDR2 SNEGSKA (reference sequence). The V gene lost 3 bases and the J gene lost 0 bases, with 11 bases spanning the gap. This CDR3 is built from 15 residues.

This chain links TRBV20-1 with TRBJ2-7, with TRBD2 matching over 9 bases. The germline V gene encodes CDR1 DFQATT and CDR2 SNEGSKA (reference sequence). V shed 1 base, J shed 5 bases, and the junction held 6 bases outside the gene matches. The CDR3 totals 14 residues. CDR3 nucleotide sequence: TGCAGTGCTAGAGCCGGCGGGGGGGCCCACGAGCAGTACTTC. This codes for CSARAGGGAHEQYF.

This clonotype was counted ten times or more. V and J are TRBV7-2 and TRBJ1-2, with TRBD1 identical over 10 bases. Germline V gives CDR1 SGHTA, CDR2 FQGNSA. The CDR3 consists of 14 residues. The V segment lost 4 bases and the J segment 2 bases; nucleotides outside the gene matches: 1. This chain's CDR3 is CASSSGQGNYGYTF. For the CDR3, the DNA is TGTGCCAGCAGCTCGGGACAGGGGAACTATGGCTACACCTTC.

The chain recombines TRBV10-3 with TRBJ2-3; 9 nucleotides agree with TRBD1. Germline-derived CDR1 and CDR2 are ENHRY and SYGVKD. The V and J ends lost 6 bases and 3 bases, in that order; junction bases with no gene match: 7. CDR3 length equals 15 residues. CDR3 loop: CAIRTGGERTDTQYF. CDR3 bases: TGTGCCATCAGAACAGGGGGCGAGAGAACAGATACGCAGTATTTT.

The V call is TRBV9, the J call TRBJ2-5; 13 nucleotides agree with TRBD2. Germline CDR1 is SGDLS and CDR2 is YYNGEE. The V segment lost 0 bases and the J segment 1 base; nucleotides outside the gene matches: 6. The CDR3 runs to 18 residues. The CDR3 bases are TGTGCCAGCAGCGTAGGACTAGCGGGAGGTACCCTCCAAGAGACCCAGTACTTC. This sequence encodes CASSVGLAGGTLQETQYF.